This T cell receptor beta chain was identified during a study of T-cell memory formation after mild COVID-19. There are a few counts of this clonotype. TCRdb processed the 5' RACE reads anew with MiXCR; each CDR3 protein has one entry. The sample has under 200,000 distinct CDR3 sequences; roughly 10% are singletons. Germline V gene sequence: CDR1 MNHEY, CDR2 SVGAGI. V lost 0 bases, J lost 5 bases, and 12 bases lay in between. This CDR3 has 15 residues. The chain couples TRBV6-5 to TRBJ2-3, with D tentatively TRBD2 (5 bases). This clonotype was sampled from a man younger than 35 who had mild COVID-19 (a few samples of this study predate the infection). Cell type and time point are not known. Sequencing was carried out using PBMCs or a T cell subset sorted from them (not recorded which). Here the CDR3 DNA reads TGTGCCAGCAGTTACTCGACCGCGGGCGGAGATACGCAGTATTTT. This translates into CASSYSTAGGDTQYF.